This is a list of T cell receptor beta chains from one sample in a study of cytomegalovirus exposure and HLA in healthy donors. Assay used: immunoSEQ multiplex PCR; TCRdb lists only in-frame clones, some missing. The sample holds around 150,000 clones, about 85% seen once. Sequencing used PBMCs. These receptors originate from a man between 18 and 29 years old in good health and CMV-seropositive. The CDR3 runs from the conserved cysteine through the conserved F or W. The D gene is left open where the match is weak. Only part of the rows carry a size: once, few, many, or a class if the clone is expanded.

d_call: TRBD2; v_call: TRBV7-9; j_call: TRBJ2-1; clone_size: NA; cdr3_length: 16; cdr3_nt: TGTGCCAGCAGCCCTAGAAATAGCGGGGGGGCCGATGAGCAGTTCTTC; cdr3_aa: CASSPRNSGGADEQFF
d_call: NA; v_call: TRBV7-3; j_call: TRBJ2-3; clone_size: NA; cdr3_length: 16; cdr3_nt: TGTGCCAGCAGCCCCCCCGCGCAGGGGTGGACAGATACGCAGTATTTT; cdr3_aa: CASSPPAQGWTDTQYF
d_call: TRBD1; v_call: TRBV15; j_call: TRBJ1-1; clone_size: NA; cdr3_length: 14; cdr3_nt: TGTGCCACCAGCAAGGGACAGGGAAACACTGAAGCTTTCTTT; cdr3_aa: CATSKGQGNTEAFF
d_call: TRBD1; v_call: TRBV15; j_call: TRBJ2-7; clone_size: NA; cdr3_length: 14; cdr3_nt: TGTGCCACCAGCCCTAACAGGGGGCTGTACGAGCAGTACTTC; cdr3_aa: CATSPNRGLYEQYF
d_call: TRBD2; v_call: TRBV10-3; j_call: TRBJ2-1; clone_size: once; cdr3_length: 14; cdr3_nt: TGTGCCACCGCCCTAGCGGGGATCTACAATGAGCAGTTCTTC; cdr3_aa: CATALAGIYNEQFF
d_call: TRBD1; v_call: TRBV6-5; j_call: TRBJ1-5; clone_size: NA; cdr3_length: 14; cdr3_nt: TGTGCCAGCAGAGGACAGGGGGGTAATCAGCCCCAGCATTTT; cdr3_aa: CASRGQGGNQPQHF
d_call: TRBD2; v_call: TRBV11-3; j_call: TRBJ2-5; clone_size: NA; cdr3_length: 17; cdr3_nt: TGTGCCAGCAGCTTCACAGGGACTAGCGGGGGGTGGGAGACCCAGTACTTC; cdr3_aa: CASSFTGTSGGWETQYF
d_call: NA; v_call: TRBV5-1; j_call: TRBJ2-7; clone_size: NA; cdr3_length: 16; cdr3_nt: TGCGCCAGCAGCTTGAGTGTCGGTTCTAGCTCCTACGAGCAGTACTTC; cdr3_aa: CASSLSVGSSSYEQYF
d_call: NA; v_call: TRBV14; j_call: TRBJ1-4; clone_size: NA; cdr3_length: 16; cdr3_nt: TGTGCCAGCAGCCAAGATCCAGGAAGCCAGAATGAAAAACTGTTTTTT; cdr3_aa: CASSQDPGSQNEKLFF
d_call: NA; v_call: TRBV4-2; j_call: TRBJ1-4; clone_size: NA; cdr3_length: 15; cdr3_nt: TGTGCCAGCAGCCAAGGCACAGGATTTAATGAAAAACTGTTTTTT; cdr3_aa: CASSQGTGFNEKLFF